This T cell receptor (beta chain) appears in the sequencing data of a study of control samples from healthy donors and cancer patients. TCRdb keeps only in-frame clones here, not all; method: immunoSEQ multiplex PCR. The data show tens of thousands of clones, about nine tenths seen once. The CDR3 is 14 residues long. Trimming took 3 bases from V and 4 from J; bases not matched to a gene: 3. CDR1 is PRHDT and CDR2 is FYEKMQ in the germline V gene (reference sequence). The receptor was derived from a man aged 60 to 69 with colorectal cancer. The sample taken for sequencing was PBMCs. The chain carries TRBV13 and TRBJ1-5; 7 nucleotides match TRBD1. CDR3 DNA: TGTGCCAGCAGCTTGGGACAGACAAATCAGCCCCAGCATTTT. This sequence encodes CASSLGQTNQPQHF.